These T cell receptor beta chains were read from a single sample in a study of cytomegalovirus exposure and HLA in healthy donors. Profiled with immunoSEQ multiplex PCR; TCRdb holds only in-frame clones, not every one. The sample has 150,000 or so clones, about 81% seen once; the top ten hold roughly 6.6%. The source material was PBMCs. The source is a man younger than 40 in good health and CMV-seronegative. CDR3s include the opening cysteine and the closing phenylalanine or tryptophan. The D gene is left open where the match is weak. Some rows have no size entry. The others give once, few or many, or a class for an expanded clone.

CDR3nt: TGTGCCAGCTCACCACCGGTCCTCGCACTAGCGGGGGATGAGACCCAGTACTTC
CDR3aa: CASSPPVLALAGDETQYF
j_gene: TRBJ2-5
v_gene: TRBV18
d_gene: TRBD2
abundance: few

CDR3nt: TGTGCCAGCACCTCCGGGACAGGCCCTAACTATGGCTACACCTTC
CDR3aa: CASTSGTGPNYGYTF
j_gene: TRBJ1-2
v_gene: TRBV2
d_gene: TRBD1
abundance: .

CDR3nt: TGTGCCAGCAGTTTAACCGGTTACGAGCAGTACTTC
CDR3aa: CASSLTGYEQYF
j_gene: TRBJ2-7
v_gene: TRBV6-5
d_gene: .
abundance: .

CDR3nt: TGTGCCAGCAGCGCACAGGGTTCTCACACTGAAGCTTTCTTT
CDR3aa: CASSAQGSHTEAFF
j_gene: TRBJ1-1
v_gene: TRBV9
d_gene: .
abundance: .

CDR3nt: TGTGCCAGCAGCGACCGGGACTTTTTGGCTTTCTTT
CDR3aa: CASSDRDFLAFF
j_gene: TRBJ1-1
v_gene: TRBV7-9
d_gene: .
abundance: .

CDR3nt: TGTGCCAGCAGCGTGGGGGACTCGTTCACAGATACGCAGTATTTT
CDR3aa: CASSVGDSFTDTQYF
j_gene: TRBJ2-3
v_gene: TRBV9
d_gene: .
abundance: .

CDR3nt: TGTGCCAGCAGCCGCCCGGGACAGGACCTGAACACTGAAGCTTTCTTT
CDR3aa: CASSRPGQDLNTEAFF
j_gene: TRBJ1-1
v_gene: TRBV5-4
d_gene: TRBD1
abundance: few

CDR3nt: TGTGCCAGCGGGAGGGGTAACTATGGCTACACCTTC
CDR3aa: CASGRGNYGYTF
j_gene: TRBJ1-2
v_gene: TRBV28
d_gene: .
abundance: .

CDR3nt: TGTGCCAGCAGCTTAAATTATGTCGGGCCAGGGGATTCACCCCTCCACTTT
CDR3aa: CASSLNYVGPGDSPLHF
j_gene: TRBJ1-6
v_gene: TRBV11-1
d_gene: .
abundance: .

CDR3nt: TGTGCCAGCAGTTTGACACAGGGGATTGGGGACTACACCTTC
CDR3aa: CASSLTQGIGDYTF
j_gene: TRBJ1-2
v_gene: TRBV6-5
d_gene: TRBD1
abundance: .

CDR3nt: TGTGCCAGCAGTGAAAGCGCCGCAACTAATGAAAAACTGTTTTTT
CDR3aa: CASSESAATNEKLFF
j_gene: TRBJ1-4
v_gene: TRBV6-4
d_gene: .
abundance: once

CDR3nt: TGTGCCAGCAGTTACTCGAAAGGGGAGCCCCAGCATTTT
CDR3aa: CASSYSKGEPQHF
j_gene: TRBJ1-5
v_gene: TRBV6-5
d_gene: .
abundance: .

CDR3nt: TGTGCCAGCAGTTACGAGGGACAATACGAGCAGTACTTC
CDR3aa: CASSYEGQYEQYF
j_gene: TRBJ2-7
v_gene: TRBV6-5
d_gene: .
abundance: .

CDR3nt: TGTGCCAGCAGCAAGGCAGTGCGGGGGGGTTTAAGTGAGCAGTTCTTC
CDR3aa: CASSKAVRGGLSEQFF
j_gene: TRBJ2-1
v_gene: TRBV7-6
d_gene: TRBD2
abundance: few

CDR3nt: TGCGCCAGCACTATGACGGAGGACACTGAAGCTTTCTTT
CDR3aa: CASTMTEDTEAFF
j_gene: TRBJ1-1
v_gene: TRBV5-1
d_gene: .
abundance: .

CDR3nt: TGCGCCAGCAGCACCCAAGGGGCCGGAGCTAATGAAAAACTGTTTTTT
CDR3aa: CASSTQGAGANEKLFF
j_gene: TRBJ1-4
v_gene: TRBV5-1
d_gene: .
abundance: .

CDR3nt: TGCGCCAGCAGCTCCGGCACACAGGGTTATTCACCCCTCCACTTT
CDR3aa: CASSSGTQGYSPLHF
j_gene: TRBJ1-6
v_gene: TRBV5-1
d_gene: .
abundance: .

CDR3nt: TGTGCCAGCAGCCAAGTCCGGGGACAGGGGCCCGCCTACGAGCAGTACTTC
CDR3aa: CASSQVRGQGPAYEQYF
j_gene: TRBJ2-7
v_gene: TRBV4-2
d_gene: TRBD1
abundance: .

CDR3nt: TGTGCCAGTTCCGGCCACCCAGGGGGCACGGACACCGGGGAGCTGTTTTTT
CDR3aa: CASSGHPGGTDTGELFF
j_gene: TRBJ2-2
v_gene: TRBV19
d_gene: TRBD1
abundance: .

CDR3nt: TGCGCCAGCAGCTTGAACCAGGGGGTTGGAAACACCATATATTTT
CDR3aa: CASSLNQGVGNTIYF
j_gene: TRBJ1-3
v_gene: TRBV5-1
d_gene: TRBD1
abundance: once

CDR3nt: TGTGCCAGCAGACGAGGGGACAGGGCGAGCTCCTACAATGAGCAGTTCTTC
CDR3aa: CASRRGDRASSYNEQFF
j_gene: TRBJ2-1
v_gene: TRBV28
d_gene: TRBD1
abundance: .

CDR3nt: TGTGCCAGCAGCGGTAGCTACGGGGGGGGCGTCTACAATGAGCAGTTCTTC
CDR3aa: CASSGSYGGGVYNEQFF
j_gene: TRBJ2-1
v_gene: TRBV9
d_gene: TRBD2
abundance: .

CDR3nt: TGTGCCAGCAGCTTGGGGCAGGGATGGCGGGAGACCCAGTACTTC
CDR3aa: CASSLGQGWRETQYF
j_gene: TRBJ2-5
v_gene: TRBV5-5
d_gene: .
abundance: .

CDR3nt: TGTGCCAGCAGCCGCGACAGCTCTGGGGCCAACGTCCTGACTTTC
CDR3aa: CASSRDSSGANVLTF
j_gene: TRBJ2-6
v_gene: TRBV28
d_gene: .
abundance: .

CDR3nt: TGCGCCAGCAGCTTGCAGACTAGCGGGGGCTACGAGCAGTACTTC
CDR3aa: CASSLQTSGGYEQYF
j_gene: TRBJ2-7
v_gene: TRBV5-1
d_gene: TRBD2
abundance: few

CDR3nt: TGTGCCAGCAGTTTATCCCCTAACACTGAAGCTTTCTTT
CDR3aa: CASSLSPNTEAFF
j_gene: TRBJ1-1
v_gene: TRBV28
d_gene: .
abundance: .

CDR3nt: TGTGCCAGCAGCTTACGACAGGGGGCGTACGAGCAGTACTTC
CDR3aa: CASSLRQGAYEQYF
j_gene: TRBJ2-7
v_gene: TRBV7-9
d_gene: TRBD1
abundance: .

CDR3nt: TGTGCCAGCAGTTTAGGGGGGAGGGCGGAGACCCAGTACTTC
CDR3aa: CASSLGGRAETQYF
j_gene: TRBJ2-5
v_gene: TRBV28
d_gene: TRBD2
abundance: .

CDR3nt: TGTGCCAGCAGTTTTAGCGGCACAGATACGCAGTATTTT
CDR3aa: CASSFSGTDTQYF
j_gene: TRBJ2-3
v_gene: TRBV6-5
d_gene: .
abundance: .

CDR3nt: TGCGCCAGCAGCTTGGGCCAGATCACAGATACGCAGTATTTT
CDR3aa: CASSLGQITDTQYF
j_gene: TRBJ2-3
v_gene: TRBV5-1
d_gene: .
abundance: .

CDR3nt: TGTGCCAGCAGCCGGGGACAGCTAGCCAAAAACATTCAGTACTTC
CDR3aa: CASSRGQLAKNIQYF
j_gene: TRBJ2-4
v_gene: TRBV28
d_gene: TRBD1
abundance: .

CDR3nt: TGTGCCAGCAGTGAACTCGGTCGGGACTATGGCTACACCTTC
CDR3aa: CASSELGRDYGYTF
j_gene: TRBJ1-2
v_gene: TRBV6-5
d_gene: .
abundance: .

CDR3nt: TGTGCCAGCAGGGGACACCTGAGCAATCAGCCCCAGCATTTT
CDR3aa: CASRGHLSNQPQHF
j_gene: TRBJ1-5
v_gene: TRBV27
d_gene: .
abundance: .

CDR3nt: TGTGCCAGCAGCGAGCGGAGGGCATTGCAGCCCCAGCATTTT
CDR3aa: CASSERRALQPQHF
j_gene: TRBJ1-5
v_gene: TRBV9
d_gene: .
abundance: .

CDR3nt: TGTGCCAGCAGTTCCGGAGGGGTGGCTGGAAACACCATATATTTT
CDR3aa: CASSSGGVAGNTIYF
j_gene: TRBJ1-3
v_gene: TRBV28
d_gene: .
abundance: once

CDR3nt: TGTGCCAGCAGTTCACCGACTAGCGGTACCTACGAGCAGTACTTC
CDR3aa: CASSSPTSGTYEQYF
j_gene: TRBJ2-7
v_gene: TRBV27
d_gene: TRBD2
abundance: .

CDR3nt: TGTGCCAGCAGTGAAGCAAGTCCGCCGAGTAATGAAAAACTGTTTTTT
CDR3aa: CASSEASPPSNEKLFF
j_gene: TRBJ1-4
v_gene: TRBV6-1
d_gene: .
abundance: once

CDR3nt: TGTGCCAGCACTTACGGGACAGGGGTGAGGAACACTGAAGCTTTCTTT
CDR3aa: CASTYGTGVRNTEAFF
j_gene: TRBJ1-1
v_gene: TRBV6-6
d_gene: TRBD1
abundance: .

CDR3nt: TGTGCAACTACGGAGGGATACTATGGCTACACCTTC
CDR3aa: CATTEGYYGYTF
j_gene: TRBJ1-2
v_gene: TRBV28
d_gene: .
abundance: .

CDR3nt: TGTGCCAGCAGCCTAGGTGGGGGGGCGCCTTATTTT
CDR3aa: CASSLGGGAPYF
j_gene: TRBJ2-3
v_gene: TRBV7-2
d_gene: .
abundance: once

CDR3nt: TGTGCCAGCAGCACGGGTGGGGCTAGTTGGTCAGGTTCGCAGTATTTT
CDR3aa: CASSTGGASWSGSQYF
j_gene: TRBJ2-3
v_gene: TRBV7-2
d_gene: .
abundance: .

CDR3nt: TGCGCCAGCAGCGAAAAGGCCGGACAGAGCTCCTACGAGCAGTACTTC
CDR3aa: CASSEKAGQSSYEQYF
j_gene: TRBJ2-7
v_gene: TRBV5-1
d_gene: .
abundance: .

CDR3nt: TGTGCCAGCAGTTTCAGTAACTATGGCTACACCTTC
CDR3aa: CASSFSNYGYTF
j_gene: TRBJ1-2
v_gene: TRBV6-5
d_gene: .
abundance: few

CDR3nt: TGCGCCAGCAGCTTGAACAGAGGCGGGGGGGCTGAAAAACTGTTTTTT
CDR3aa: CASSLNRGGGAEKLFF
j_gene: TRBJ1-4
v_gene: TRBV5-1
d_gene: .
abundance: .

CDR3nt: TGTGCCAGCAGGGAGGACGGCACCGGGGAGCTGTTTTTT
CDR3aa: CASREDGTGELFF
j_gene: TRBJ2-2
v_gene: TRBV2
d_gene: .
abundance: .

CDR3nt: TGTGCCAGCAGCTTGCGTCTAGTCGGATCGCCTTTT
CDR3aa: CASSLRLVGSPF
j_gene: TRBJ1-1
v_gene: TRBV5-8
d_gene: .
abundance: few

CDR3nt: TGTGCCATCAGCCAGGACACACGAGCAACTAATGAAAAACTGTTTTTT
CDR3aa: CAISQDTRATNEKLFF
j_gene: TRBJ1-4
v_gene: TRBV10-3
d_gene: .
abundance: .

CDR3nt: TGCGCCAGCAGCCAAGAGGGACACCGACAAGAGACCCAGTACTTC
CDR3aa: CASSQEGHRQETQYF
j_gene: TRBJ2-5
v_gene: TRBV4-1
d_gene: .
abundance: .

CDR3nt: TGTGCCAGCAGGACCGGGACAGGGGATAATTCACCCCTCCACTTT
CDR3aa: CASRTGTGDNSPLHF
j_gene: TRBJ1-6
v_gene: TRBV2
d_gene: TRBD1
abundance: .

CDR3nt: TGCGCCAGCAGCTTGGTCAGGACAGCAAACACCGGGGAGCTGTTTTTT
CDR3aa: CASSLVRTANTGELFF
j_gene: TRBJ2-2
v_gene: TRBV5-1
d_gene: .
abundance: .

CDR3nt: TGTGCCAGCAGTTACTCGATCGGGGGTTCACCCCTCCACTTT
CDR3aa: CASSYSIGGSPLHF
j_gene: TRBJ1-6
v_gene: TRBV6-5
d_gene: .
abundance: .

CDR3nt: TGTGCCAGTAGCCGGGACAGTGGCAATCAGCCCCAGCATTTT
CDR3aa: CASSRDSGNQPQHF
j_gene: TRBJ1-5
v_gene: TRBV19
d_gene: TRBD1
abundance: .

CDR3nt: TGTGCCAGCAGTGAAACAGGGGGTATAACTGAAGCTTTCTTT
CDR3aa: CASSETGGITEAFF
j_gene: TRBJ1-1
v_gene: TRBV6-4
d_gene: TRBD1
abundance: once

CDR3nt: TGTGCCAGCAGACAGGGGGCAGGGGAGACCCAGTACTTC
CDR3aa: CASRQGAGETQYF
j_gene: TRBJ2-5
v_gene: TRBV2
d_gene: TRBD1
abundance: .

CDR3nt: TGTGCCAGCTCTGTAGCGTGGGCTAGCGGGGGGGCCGGAGAGACCCAGTACTTC
CDR3aa: CASSVAWASGGAGETQYF
j_gene: TRBJ2-5
v_gene: TRBV7-9
d_gene: TRBD2
abundance: .

CDR3nt: TGTGCCAGCAGTTTTCAGGGCACCGGGGAGCTGTTTTTT
CDR3aa: CASSFQGTGELFF
j_gene: TRBJ2-2
v_gene: TRBV6-6
d_gene: .
abundance: .

CDR3nt: TGTGCCAGCAGCAATCCGGGGGATACGCAGTATTTT
CDR3aa: CASSNPGDTQYF
j_gene: TRBJ2-3
v_gene: TRBV7-3
d_gene: .
abundance: .

CDR3nt: TGTGCCAGCTCACCAGGGACGGACAGGGGAACCTACGAGCAGTACTTC
CDR3aa: CASSPGTDRGTYEQYF
j_gene: TRBJ2-7
v_gene: TRBV18
d_gene: TRBD1
abundance: .